This section outlines one TCR beta chain sequence together with its context. The DNA is left out, because the CDR3 cannot be placed on it with certainty; the CDR3 is given as TCRdb lists it. In the source study's methods: Amplifying reference gene primers gave estimates of nucleated cell counts. TCRdb keeps only in-frame clones here, not all; method: immunoSEQ multiplex PCR. Clone size and V and J calls were adopted from that table, with D and trimming inferred from the DNA. The table records more than 70,000 clones, 75% to 90% of them present only once. The record originates from a study of blood T cell repertoires in COVID-19. Study-level background: Samples came from the United States, Italy and Spain, spanning acute and convalescent COVID-19. Sources were T cells, B-cell-depleted T cells, or PBMCs; the material itself was cDNA or gDNA.

The CDR3 extends over 13 residues, inclusive of both ends. From germline, CDR1 is MNHNS and CDR2 SASEGT. This receptor was identified in a woman aged 45 to 65 with active or convalescent COVID-19. Sequencing was performed on peripheral blood. This chain links TRBV6-1 with TRBJ1-1; TRBD1, the table's D call, lacks a check against the DNA. CDR3 region: CASSEVGRGSDFF.